These 5 T cell receptor beta chains were sequenced from one sample in a study of identical twins. TCRdb reprocessed the 5' RACE reads with MiXCR, giving one entry per CDR3 protein. The sample includes some 270,000 distinct CDR3 sequences, about 8% of them seen just once. These data were likewise used in another study, on yellow fever vaccine responses in identical twins.

The sample comprised CD8+ T cells sorted from blood. The receptor source for this set is a woman aged 18-29 years in good health.

This clonotype was recorded a few times. The chain recombines TRBV11-2 with TRBJ2-1; no firm D call. CDR1 and CDR2 (germline): SGHAT, FQNNGV. Trimming shortened V by 2 bases and J by 4 bases, and 9 bases separated the two germline ends. The CDR3 has 14 residues. CDR3: CASSLWGIYNEQFF. In nucleotides, the CDR3 is TGTGCCAGCAGCTTATGGGGTATTTACAATGAGCAGTTCTTC.

The chain has TRBV7-9 and TRBJ2-5, with 8 bases lining up with TRBD2. The CDR3 consists of 16 residues. The germline gives CDR1 SEHNR, CDR2 FQNEAQ (reference sequence). V dropped 5 bases and J dropped 5; count of bases not matched to a gene: 13. The DNA for the CDR3 is TGTGCCAGCAGCCCGCCGGCAGCGGGGGTTTTGGAGACCCAGTACTTC. Translated: CASSPPAAGVLETQYF.

This clonotype was counted only a few times. This chain uses TRBV5-6 with TRBJ1-1; a possible D gene is TRBD1 (5 bases). V lost 4 bases to trimming and J lost 5 bases, with 12 bases between them. Germline CDR1 is SGHDT and CDR2 is YYEEEE. This CDR3 contains 13 residues. The CDR3 region is CASSRVGGTEAFF. CDR3 DNA: TGTGCCAGCAGCCGGGTCGGGGGAACTGAAGCTTTCTTT.

This clonotype has more than one count but fewer than ten. The chain combines TRBV11-2 with TRBJ2-3; D is ambiguous. Germline V CDR1 and CDR2: SGHAT, FQNNGV. Trimming pared 1 base from V and 2 bases from J, leaving 13 bases between. The CDR3 contains 16 residues. Here the CDR3 reads CASSLGRFPLTDTQYF. CDR3 nucleotide sequence: TGTGCCAGCAGCTTAGGCAGGTTCCCTCTCACAGATACGCAGTATTTT.

In its sample, this clonotype was seen a few times. The gene calls are TRBV9 and TRBJ2-1; 9 nucleotides agree with TRBD2. The CDR3 extends over 14 amino acids. CDR1 is SGDLS and CDR2 is YYNGEE in the germline V gene. V lost 0 bases to trimming and J lost 13 bases; unmatched junction nucleotides: 8. CDR3 DNA sequence: TGTGCCAGCAGCGTAGGGTCTAGCGGGATGGGTCAGTTCTTC. As protein: CASSVGSSGMGQFF.